This is a list of T cell receptor beta chains from one sample in a study of cytomegalovirus exposure and HLA in healthy donors. Generated by immunoSEQ multiplex PCR, the TCRdb table keeps only in-frame clones and is missing some. This table has roughly 170,000 clones, roughly four fifths appearing once. Sequencing was performed on PBMCs. These receptors were collected from a man in his forties or fifties in good health and CMV-seronegative. CDR3s include the opening cysteine and the closing phenylalanine or tryptophan. Fields, in order: clone size, J gene, V gene, D gene, CDR3 length, CDR3 DNA, CDR3 protein. D genes are given only for firm matches. Rows may omit the clone size; those that give it use once, few, many or a size class.

abundance: NA
j_gene: TRBJ1-5
v_gene: TRBV19
d_gene: TRBD1
len: 14
CDR3nt: TGTGCCAGTAGTATAAAGACAGGGGCTCAGCCCCAGCATTTT
CDR3aa: CASSIKTGAQPQHF

abundance: NA
j_gene: TRBJ2-7
v_gene: TRBV7-3
d_gene: NA
len: 14
CDR3nt: TGTGCCAGCAGCCCAATGGGGGGTGTAAACGAGCAGTACTTC
CDR3aa: CASSPMGGVNEQYF

abundance: NA
j_gene: TRBJ2-7
v_gene: TRBV10-2
d_gene: TRBD2
len: 13
CDR3nt: TGCGCCAGCATGGGACTAGCGGGCTACGAGCAGTACTTC
CDR3aa: CASMGLAGYEQYF

abundance: NA
j_gene: TRBJ2-1
v_gene: TRBV19
d_gene: TRBD2
len: 15
CDR3nt: TGTGCCAGTAACGAACTAGCGGGATCCTACAATGAGCAGTTCTTC
CDR3aa: CASNELAGSYNEQFF

abundance: NA
j_gene: TRBJ1-5
v_gene: TRBV7-2
d_gene: TRBD1
len: 15
CDR3nt: TGTGCCAGCAGCGGACAGACAGGGTACAATCAGCCCCAGCATTTT
CDR3aa: CASSGQTGYNQPQHF

abundance: few
j_gene: TRBJ1-2
v_gene: TRBV6-6
d_gene: TRBD1
len: 13
CDR3nt: TGTGCCAGCAGCTCGGACAGGGGGAGCGGCTACACCTTC
CDR3aa: CASSSDRGSGYTF

abundance: NA
j_gene: TRBJ1-1
v_gene: TRBV29-1
d_gene: NA
len: 12
CDR3nt: TGCAGCGTTGAGAGCGAGAACACTGAAGCTTTCTTT
CDR3aa: CSVESENTEAFF

abundance: NA
j_gene: TRBJ1-2
v_gene: TRBV4-3
d_gene: TRBD1
len: 19
CDR3nt: TGCGCCAGCAGCCTAGAAGCGAGGGACAGGGCCCTAGCTAACTATGGCTACACCTTC
CDR3aa: CASSLEARDRALANYGYTF

abundance: NA
j_gene: TRBJ2-5
v_gene: TRBV27
d_gene: NA
len: 12
CDR3nt: TGTGCCAGCACCCAGGGGACAGAGACCCAGTACTTC
CDR3aa: CASTQGTETQYF

abundance: NA
j_gene: TRBJ2-1
v_gene: TRBV20-1
d_gene: NA
len: 11
CDR3nt: TGCAGTGCTGAAGAGGATAATGAGCAGTTCTTC
CDR3aa: CSAEEDNEQFF

abundance: NA
j_gene: TRBJ2-7
v_gene: TRBV5-8
d_gene: NA
len: 15
CDR3nt: TGTGCCAGCAGCAGCGGACAGCTTAGCTCCTACGAGCAGTACTTC
CDR3aa: CASSSGQLSSYEQYF

abundance: NA
j_gene: TRBJ2-5
v_gene: TRBV19
d_gene: TRBD1
len: 15
CDR3nt: TGTGCCAGTAGTTCCTACTCCGGACAGGGAGAGACCCAGTACTTC
CDR3aa: CASSSYSGQGETQYF

abundance: NA
j_gene: TRBJ2-7
v_gene: TRBV29-1
d_gene: NA
len: 11
CDR3nt: TGCAGCGTTGGTGGAGTCGGGGAGCAGTACTTC
CDR3aa: CSVGGVGEQYF

abundance: NA
j_gene: TRBJ2-7
v_gene: TRBV7-2
d_gene: TRBD2
len: 15
CDR3nt: TGTGCCAGCAGCGACACTAGCGGGGGGGCCGGGGAGCAGTACTTC
CDR3aa: CASSDTSGGAGEQYF

abundance: NA
j_gene: TRBJ2-7
v_gene: TRBV7-2
d_gene: NA
len: 14
CDR3nt: TGTGCCAGCAGCACAGCCAGGGCCTCCTACGAGCAGTACTTC
CDR3aa: CASSTARASYEQYF

abundance: NA
j_gene: TRBJ1-1
v_gene: TRBV7-3
d_gene: NA
len: 16
CDR3nt: TGTGCCAGCAGCTTAGGGGAGACGGGGGGCCTGATGAAAGCTTTCTTT
CDR3aa: CASSLGETGGLMKAFF

abundance: NA
j_gene: TRBJ2-5
v_gene: TRBV12-5
d_gene: TRBD1
len: 15
CDR3nt: TGTGCTAGTGGTCCGGGACAGGGGAAGGGGGAGACCCAGTACTTC
CDR3aa: CASGPGQGKGETQYF

abundance: NA
j_gene: TRBJ2-1
v_gene: TRBV14
d_gene: NA
len: 14
CDR3nt: TGTGCCAGCAGCTCGATACAGGGTTTAAGTGAGCAGTTCTTC
CDR3aa: CASSSIQGLSEQFF

abundance: NA
j_gene: TRBJ1-4
v_gene: TRBV6-5
d_gene: NA
len: 14
CDR3nt: TGTGCCAGCAGTTACACGGGGATAAATGAAAAACTGTTTTTT
CDR3aa: CASSYTGINEKLFF